This TCR beta chain was captured in a study of T cells in women clearing cervical HPV infection. Study-level findings and limits: TRBV6-7 abundance was lower in cases than controls (around 0.1% versus 0.15%).

Using immunoSEQ multiplex PCR, the repertoire was profiled, and TCRdb retains in-frame clones only, with some absent. This listing includes around 30,000 clones. Germline loops: CDR1 SGHRS, CDR2 YFSETQ. The CDR3 is made up of 15 amino acids. The V and J ends lost 0 bases and 2 bases, in that order; junction bases with no gene match: 1. To note about this clone: Antigen unknown. Read sequence stops 3 residues before the CDR3 end, and the germline J gene provides the missing end.

The receptor comes from a woman aged 18 to 75 with a cervical HPV16 infection that either progressed to CIN3+ or cleared (not recorded which). The chain employs TRBV5-1 and TRBJ2-3; TRBD2 matches 9 bases. Sequencing input: blood buffy coat. The CDR3 spells CASSLGTSDTDTQYF. CDR3 bases read: TGCGCCAGCAGCTTGGGGACTAGCGACACAGATACG.